One TCR beta chain is described in this entry. Germline CDR1 KGHSY, CDR2 FQNENV. Between the trimmed V and J ends, which lost 4 bases and 9 bases, there was a span of 11 bases. The CDR3 covers 12 residues. The sample comes from a study of shared clonotypes between healthy human individuals. Every subset had its genomic DNA shared out evenly among several immunoSEQ plates. Only in-frame clones appear in the TCRdb table, and some are missing; sequencing was by immunoSEQ multiplex PCR. The data contain 100,000 or so clones, 65% to 75% of them singletons. This receptor was obtained from a woman in her twenties or thirties in good health. Sequenced sample: memory CD8+ T cells sorted from blood. Subset meaning: CD45RO+ cells pooled with CCR7-negative TemRA cells. This chain joins TRBV16 and TRBJ2-3, with D tentatively TRBD2 (6 bases). CDR3 sequence: CASSPSAETQYF. DNA of the CDR3: TGTGCCAGCAGCCCTAGCGCGGAGACGCAGTATTTT.